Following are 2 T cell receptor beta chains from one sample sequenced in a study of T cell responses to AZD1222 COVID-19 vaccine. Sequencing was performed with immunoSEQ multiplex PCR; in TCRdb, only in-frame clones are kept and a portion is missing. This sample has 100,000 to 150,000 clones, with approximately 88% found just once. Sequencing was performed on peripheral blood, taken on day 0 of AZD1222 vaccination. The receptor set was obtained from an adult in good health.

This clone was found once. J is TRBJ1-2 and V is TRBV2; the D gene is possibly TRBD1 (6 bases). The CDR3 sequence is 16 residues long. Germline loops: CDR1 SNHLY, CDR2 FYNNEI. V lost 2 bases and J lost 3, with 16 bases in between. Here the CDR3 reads CASSELAGARYYGYTF. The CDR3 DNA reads TGTGCCAGCAGTGAATTGGCGGGGGCGAGGTACTATGGCTACACCTTC.

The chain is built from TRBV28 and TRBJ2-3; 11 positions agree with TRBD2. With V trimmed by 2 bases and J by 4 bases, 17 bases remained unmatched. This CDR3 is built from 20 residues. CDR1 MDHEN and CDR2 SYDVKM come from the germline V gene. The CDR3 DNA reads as TGTGCCAGCAGTTTAGAAAGGGCAAAACTAGCGGGAGTAAATTCAGATACGCAGTATTTT. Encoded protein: CASSLERAKLAGVNSDTQYF. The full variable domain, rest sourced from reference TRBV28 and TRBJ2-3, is DVKVTQSSRYLVKRTGEKVFLECVQDMDHENMFWYRQDPGLGLRLIYFSYDVKMKEKGDIPEGYSVSREKKERFSLILESASTNQTSMYLCASSLERAKLAGVNSDTQYFGPGTRLTVL.